This T cell receptor (beta chain) was documented in a study of blood T cell repertoires in COVID-19. Study overall: Both acute and convalescent COVID-19 samples were obtained from the United States, Italy and Spain. In each case, the material was cDNA or gDNA derived from T cells, B-cell-depleted T cells, or PBMCs.

Authors' methods: Using reference gene primer amplification, nucleated cell counts were estimated. Using immunoSEQ multiplex PCR, the repertoire was profiled, and TCRdb retains in-frame clones only, with some absent. The D gene and trimming were derived from the DNA, and the V and J assignments and clone size from that table. The sample holds fewer than 300,000 clones, 75% to 95% seen once. Trimming removed 3 bases from V and 7 bases from J; junction bases left unmatched: 4. The CDR3 extends over 15 amino acids. The V gene's germline CDR1 is SGDLS and CDR2 YYNGEE. Sequenced: peripheral blood. This chain connects TRBV9 to TRBJ2-1; TRBD2 aligns across 13 bases. The TCR was taken from a person under 35 with COVID-19, enrolled during active disease. The CDR3 region has the DNA TGTGCCAGCAGCGGCACTAGCGGGAGGGCGAATGAGCAGTTCTTC. Its translation: CASSGTSGRANEQFF.